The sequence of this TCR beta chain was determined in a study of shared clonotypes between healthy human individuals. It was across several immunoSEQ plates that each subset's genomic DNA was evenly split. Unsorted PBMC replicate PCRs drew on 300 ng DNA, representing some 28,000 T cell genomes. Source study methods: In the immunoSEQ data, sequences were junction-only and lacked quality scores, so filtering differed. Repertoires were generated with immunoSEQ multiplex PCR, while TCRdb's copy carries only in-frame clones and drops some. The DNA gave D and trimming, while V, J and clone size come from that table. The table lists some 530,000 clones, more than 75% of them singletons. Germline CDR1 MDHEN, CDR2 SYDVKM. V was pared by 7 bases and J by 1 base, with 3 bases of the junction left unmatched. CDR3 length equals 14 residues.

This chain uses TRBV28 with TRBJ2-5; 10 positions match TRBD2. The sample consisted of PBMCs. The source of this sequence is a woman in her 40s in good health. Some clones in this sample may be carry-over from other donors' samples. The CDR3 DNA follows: TGTGCCAGCACCCGGACTAGCGGCCAAGAGACCCAGTACTTC. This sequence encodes CASTRTSGQETQYF.